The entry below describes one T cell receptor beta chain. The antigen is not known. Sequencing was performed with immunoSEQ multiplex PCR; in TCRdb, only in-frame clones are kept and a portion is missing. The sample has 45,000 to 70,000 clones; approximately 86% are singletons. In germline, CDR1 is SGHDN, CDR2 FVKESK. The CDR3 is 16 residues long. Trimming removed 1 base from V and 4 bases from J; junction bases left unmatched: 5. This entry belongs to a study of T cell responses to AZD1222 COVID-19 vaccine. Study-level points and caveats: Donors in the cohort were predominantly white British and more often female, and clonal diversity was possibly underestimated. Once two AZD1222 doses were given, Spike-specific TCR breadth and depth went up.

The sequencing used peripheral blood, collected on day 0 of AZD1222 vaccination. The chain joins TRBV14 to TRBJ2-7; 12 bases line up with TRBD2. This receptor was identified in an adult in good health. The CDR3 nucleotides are TGTGCCAGCAGCCAAGTACCGGGACTAGCGGGTTACGAGCAGTACTTC. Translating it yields CASSQVPGLAGYEQYF.